These 27 T cell receptor beta chains were all obtained from the same sample, sequenced in a study of immune cell composition in non-small cell lung cancer. Normal lung was sampled as far from the tumour as possible, at least 3 cm. Sequencing used immunoSEQ multiplex PCR; TCRdb keeps in-frame clones, though not all of them. This sample carries about 7,100 clones, roughly 86% of them seen once, and the ten largest clones take 12%. The source material was non-adjacent lung tissue. These receptors came from a human donor with non-small cell lung cancer.

The chain uses TRBV7-3 and TRBJ2-1, with D possibly being TRBD2 (6 bases). The CDR3 extends over 17 amino acids. Germline assignment: CDR1 SGHTA and CDR2 FQGTGA. The V end lost 1 base, the J end lost 8 bases, and 21 bases lay between the germline ends. The CDR3 coding sequence is TGTGCCAGCAGCTTAAATCGTGGAGGGGTTGAATCAGATGAGCAGTTCTTC. It is translated as CASSLNRGGVESDEQFF.

The rearrangement joins TRBV7-2 to TRBJ2-3; 14 bases are shared with TRBD2. Germline V gene data show CDR1 as SGHTA and CDR2 as FQGNSA. The ends lost 7 bases at V and 5 bases at J; junction bases unmatched: 8. This CDR3 spans 16 amino acids. Written as DNA, the CDR3 is TGTGCCAGCACCGTTCGGGGGACTAGCGGGGGAGATACGCAGTATTTT. It yields the protein CASTVRGTSGGDTQYF.

This clone was observed a few times. This chain joins TRBV11-3 and TRBJ1-5; D is unresolved. The CDR3 has 15 amino acids. V lost 1 base to trimming and J lost 0 bases, with 7 bases between them. Germline-derived CDR1 and CDR2 are SGHNT and YENEEA. The CDR3 DNA is TGTGCCAGCAGCTTAGGCAGCTATAGCAATCAGCCCCAGCATTTT. Its translation: CASSLGSYSNQPQHF.

The chain combines TRBV9 with TRBJ1-1; D gene uncertain. V was shortened by 0 bases and J by 0 bases, with 12 bases between the two germline ends. The CDR3 loop spans 16 amino acids. Germline assignment: CDR1 SGDLS and CDR2 YYNGEE. CDR3: CASSVDVSRMNTEAFF. CDR3 in DNA: TGTGCCAGCAGCGTAGACGTCAGTAGGATGAACACTGAAGCTTTCTTT.

The chain joins TRBV19 to TRBJ1-2, with D possibly matching TRBD1 (5 bases). V dropped 3 bases and J dropped 8 bases, with 16 bases sitting between them. The CDR3 spans 14 residues. The germline V gene has CDR1 LNHDA and CDR2 SQIVND (reference sequence). The CDR3 nucleotides are TGTGCCAGTAGTATTTCAGGGCCAATATCGGGCTACACCTTC. It encodes CASSISGPISGYTF.

J is TRBJ1-1 and V is TRBV11-3; the D is unclear. Deletions cut 1 base from V and 6 bases from J, with 9 bases between. Per germline, CDR1 SGHNT and CDR2 YENEEA. The CDR3 totals 13 residues. In DNA form, the CDR3 reads TGTGCCAGCAGCTTAGTTAGGACGGCTGAAGCTTTCTTT. Amino acids: CASSLVRTAEAFF.

The chain couples TRBV7-9 to TRBJ1-2; a weak D match, TRBD1 (6 bases). The V gene's germline CDR1 is SEHNR and CDR2 FQNEAQ (reference sequence). The CDR3 is made up of 15 amino acids. Trimming took 5 bases from V and 7 from J, leaving 20 bases between them. CDR3 bases: TGTGCCAGCAGCCTCAACTTAAGGGGGGCCGGTGGCTACACCTTC. It encodes CASSLNLRGAGGYTF. The entire variable domain, with the rest obtained from reference TRBV7-9 and TRBJ1-2, is as follows: DTGVSQNPRHKITKRGQNVTFRCDPISEHNRLYWYRQTLGQGPEFLTYFQNEAQLEKSRLLSDRFSAERPKGSFSTLEIQRTEQGDSAMYLCASSLNLRGAGGYTFGSGTRLTVV.

The genes are TRBV7-3 and TRBJ1-1, with D possibly being TRBD1 (5 bases). CDR3 length: 14 amino acids. The V gene's germline CDR1 is SGHTA and CDR2 FQGTGA. V was shortened by 5 bases and J by 3 bases, with 13 bases between the two germline ends. CDR3 sequence (DNA): TGTGCCAGCAGCACCTTGGGGGGTGACACTGAAGCTTTCTTT. This translates into CASSTLGGDTEAFF.

The chain employs TRBV4-2 and TRBJ2-3; 7 nucleotides agree with TRBD2. Germline CDR1 LGHNA, CDR2 YNFKEQ. The V gene end was trimmed by 0 bases and the J gene end by 2 bases; junction bases not matched to a gene: 8. CDR3 length: 17 amino acids. The CDR3 bases are TGTGCCAGCAGCCAAGAGGGCCCGAGCGGGGACACAGATACGCAGTATTTT. Amino acid sequence: CASSQEGPSGDTDTQYF.

The chain employs TRBV6-5 and TRBJ1-1; D uncertain. Trimming stripped 2 bases from V and 4 bases from J, with 2 bases between. The germline V gene has CDR1 MNHEY and CDR2 SVGAGI. The CDR3 runs 11 residues. CDR3 residues: CASSYSTEAFF. CDR3 coding DNA: TGTGCCAGCAGTTACAGCACTGAAGCTTTCTTT.

The V and J genes are TRBV19 and TRBJ2-7, with TRBD1 matching over 7 bases. Per the germline V gene, CDR1 is LNHDA and CDR2 is SQIVND (reference sequence). The CDR3 totals 15 residues. Germline trimming cut 5 bases from V and 2 bases from J; bases unmatched to any gene: 9. The CDR3 loop reads CASSSIQGLAYEQYF. Here the CDR3 DNA reads TGTGCCAGTAGTTCAATACAGGGGCTAGCCTACGAGCAGTACTTC. Full variable domain (remainder filled in from reference TRBV19 and TRBJ2-7): DGGITQSPKYLFRKEGQNVTLSCEQNLNHDAMYWYRQDPGQGLRLIYYSQIVNDFQKGDIAEGYSVSREKKESFPLTVTSAQKNPTAFYLCASSSIQGLAYEQYFGPGTRLTVT.

This clone was observed a handful of times. This chain links TRBV11-2 with TRBJ2-3; TRBD2 matches at 9 bases. Germline values: CDR1 SGHAT, CDR2 FQNNGV. The CDR3 runs to 15 residues. After removal of 5 bases from V and 6 bases from J, the junction contained 9 bases not matched to a gene. The CDR3 is CASSRSGGTGDTQYF. CDR3 DNA: TGTGCCAGCAGCCGGAGCGGGGGGACCGGGGATACGCAGTATTTT.

The chain is built from TRBV2 and TRBJ2-7; 9 bases align to TRBD1. This CDR3 contains 14 residues. Per the germline V gene, CDR1 is SNHLY and CDR2 is FYNNEI. Unmatched junction bases numbered 5, after V lost 7 bases and J lost 1 base. The CDR3 DNA reads TGTGCCAGCATGACCGGGACAGGGTCCTACGAGCAGTACTTC. Translation gives CASMTGTGSYEQYF.

The chain links TRBV28 to TRBJ2-7; TRBD2 is a possible D gene (5 bases). In germline, CDR1 is MDHEN, CDR2 SYDVKM. The CDR3 is 13 residues long. Trimming removed 5 bases from V and 1 base from J, with 9 bases in between. Here the CDR3 DNA reads TGTGCCAGCAGTCGGGGAATATCCTACGAGCAGTACTTC. It translates to CASSRGISYEQYF.

The chain employs TRBV5-4 and TRBJ2-2, with D unclear. The germline gives CDR1 SGHNT, CDR2 YYREEE (reference sequence). V lost 0 bases to trimming and J lost 4 bases, with 7 bases between them. The CDR3 runs 14 residues. CDR3 bases: TGTGCCAGCAGCTTGGCAAGTACCACCGGGGAGCTGTTTTTT. Amino acid sequence: CASSLASTTGELFF.

The V and J genes are TRBV7-2 and TRBJ2-3; no reliable D call. The length of the CDR3 is 13 residues. Germline loops: CDR1 SGHTA, CDR2 FQGNSA. V lost 5 bases to trimming and J lost 6 bases, with 12 bases between them. Here the CDR3 reads CASSPIPRDTQYF. CDR3 DNA sequence: TGTGCCAGCAGCCCGATCCCCCGGGATACGCAGTATTTT.

This chain connects TRBV19 to TRBJ1-2; D is uncertain. Germline V gene sequence: CDR1 LNHDA, CDR2 SQIVND (reference sequence). V was pared by 1 base and J by 2 bases, with 11 bases between. The length of the CDR3 is 15 residues. The CDR3 here is CASSIVPTENYGYTF. CDR3 coding DNA: TGTGCCAGTAGTATAGTACCCACAGAGAACTATGGCTACACCTTC.

V gene TRBV5-5 combines with J gene TRBJ1-2; the D gene is possibly TRBD1 (5 bases). Trimming removed 0 bases from V and 3 bases from J, with 9 bases in between. In germline, CDR1 is SGHKS, CDR2 YYEKEE (reference sequence). This CDR3 is built from 14 residues. The CDR3 spells CASSLAGSDYGYTF. DNA of the CDR3: TGTGCCAGCAGCTTGGCAGGGTCGGACTATGGCTACACCTTC.

The V call is TRBV29-1, the J call TRBJ2-1, with D unresolved. V was cut by 6 bases and J by 2 bases, with 11 bases left in between. The germline V gene has CDR1 SQVTM and CDR2 ANQGSEA. The CDR3 spans 13 residues. CDR3 nucleotide sequence: TGCAGCGTCATAGACGGAACCTACAATGAGCAGTTCTTC. Encoded protein: CSVIDGTYNEQFF.

This chain links TRBV2 with TRBJ1-2; D is unresolved. With 0 bases removed from V and 8 bases from J, the gap between germline ends came to 10 bases. The CDR3 length is 13 residues. Per germline, CDR1 SNHLY and CDR2 FYNNEI. In nucleotides, the CDR3 is TGTGCCAGCAGTGAAGCCGGGAACGACGGCTACACCTTC. Protein: CASSEAGNDGYTF.

V is TRBV6-1 and J is TRBJ2-7; D is perhaps TRBD1 (7 bases). The length of the CDR3 is 15 residues. Germline V CDR1 and CDR2: MNHNS, SASEGT. Trimming took off 3 bases at V and 5 bases at J, with 17 bases between the two ends. The CDR3 sequence is CASSDGPAGGNEQYF. The DNA of the CDR3 is TGTGCCAGCAGTGACGGCCCGGCAGGGGGGAACGAGCAGTACTTC.

This clone was seen only a few times. The CDR3 here is CASSLGDLLAGETQYF. The CDR3 nucleotides are TGTGCCAGCAGCTTAGGAGATTTACTAGCGGGAGAGACCCAGTACTTC. This chain uses TRBV7-3 with TRBJ2-5; TRBD2 matches 9 bases. With 2 bases clipped from V and 4 bases from J, the junction kept 8 bases outside the gene matches. The length of the CDR3 is 16 residues. Germline V gene data show CDR1 as SGHTA and CDR2 as FQGTGA.

The chain uses TRBV6-5 and TRBJ1-6; possible D gene TRBD1, 5 bases. This CDR3 is 12 amino acids long. CDR1 is MNHEY and CDR2 is SVGAGI in the germline V gene. V dropped 6 bases and J dropped 10 bases, with 10 bases sitting between them. Here the CDR3 DNA reads TGTGCCAGCAGCTCGGGACCCTCACCCCTCCACTTT. This gives the protein CASSSGPSPLHF.

The CDR3 loop reads CASSGTGEGVLFF. CDR3 DNA: TGTGCCAGCAGCGGAACAGGGGAGGGTGTGCTGTTTTTT. The rearrangement uses TRBV6-4 and TRBJ2-2, with D perhaps given as TRBD1 or TRBD2 (7 bases each). CDR3 size: 13 residues. Trimming pared 6 bases from V and 13 bases from J, leaving 18 bases between. Per the germline V gene, CDR1 is MRHNA and CDR2 is SNTAGT.

This clone has a single count. This sequence joins TRBV19 and TRBJ1-1; D is unclear. Trimming shortened V by 10 bases and J by 0 bases, and 21 bases separated the two germline ends. Germline CDR1 is LNHDA and CDR2 is SQIVND (reference sequence). The CDR3 is 16 residues long. This CDR3 is CATKPQVGLMNTEAFF. The CDR3 coding sequence is TGTGCCACTAAACCTCAGGTGGGGTTGATGAACACTGAAGCTTTCTTT.

The chain combines TRBV4-3 with TRBJ1-2; D not resolved. The germline V gene encodes CDR1 LGHNA and CDR2 YSLEER. V was shortened by 1 base and J by 8 bases, with 17 bases between the two germline ends. The CDR3 totals 15 residues. CDR3 amino acids: CASSQGSRPLVGYTF. The DNA of the CDR3 is TGCGCCAGCAGCCAAGGGAGCCGACCTTTAGTGGGCTACACCTTC.

The chain combines TRBV5-1 with TRBJ2-3; 7 nucleotides agree with TRBD2. CDR1 and CDR2 (germline): SGHRS, YFSETQ. This CDR3 spans 14 amino acids. Trimming cost V 3 bases and J 2 bases; bases outside gene matches: 3. The CDR3 loop reads CASSWSGATDTQYF. CDR3 nucleotides: TGCGCCAGCAGCTGGAGCGGGGCCACAGATACGCAGTATTTT. The full variable domain, completed using reference TRBV5-1 and TRBJ2-3, is KAGVTQTPRYLIKTRGQQVTLSCSPISGHRSVSWYQQTPGQGLQFLFEYFSETQRNKGNFPGRFSGRQFSNSRSEMNVSTLELGDSALYLCASSWSGATDTQYFGPGTRLTVL.